The present T cell receptor beta chain was sequenced within a study of T cells in Graves' hyperthyroidism and ophthalmopathy. TCR beta CDR3 regions were amplified from RNA. RT-PCR in the first round (using the HTBI primer set) targeted the TCR CDR3. TCRdb fed the multiplex PCR reads into MiXCR, producing one record per CDR3 protein. The sample consists of about 98,000 distinct CDR3 sequences, 35% to 45% of them appearing once. Together with thyroid ultrasound, orbital computed tomography, serum thyroxine and TRAb, clinical symptoms were used for diagnoses. Unmatched junction bases numbered 6, after V lost 6 bases and J lost 6 bases. The CDR3 is 13 amino acids. Per germline, CDR1 DFQATT and CDR2 SNEGSKA (reference sequence).

The chain employs TRBV20-1 and TRBJ1-5; 9 positions match TRBD1. Material: peripheral blood or thyroid tissue (not recorded which). The TCR originated in a woman aged 25 to 39 with Graves' hyperthyroidism. The CDR3 DNA follows: TGCAGTGCGACAGGGGGAACGGGTCAGCCCCAGCATTTT. This gives the protein CSATGGTGQPQHF.